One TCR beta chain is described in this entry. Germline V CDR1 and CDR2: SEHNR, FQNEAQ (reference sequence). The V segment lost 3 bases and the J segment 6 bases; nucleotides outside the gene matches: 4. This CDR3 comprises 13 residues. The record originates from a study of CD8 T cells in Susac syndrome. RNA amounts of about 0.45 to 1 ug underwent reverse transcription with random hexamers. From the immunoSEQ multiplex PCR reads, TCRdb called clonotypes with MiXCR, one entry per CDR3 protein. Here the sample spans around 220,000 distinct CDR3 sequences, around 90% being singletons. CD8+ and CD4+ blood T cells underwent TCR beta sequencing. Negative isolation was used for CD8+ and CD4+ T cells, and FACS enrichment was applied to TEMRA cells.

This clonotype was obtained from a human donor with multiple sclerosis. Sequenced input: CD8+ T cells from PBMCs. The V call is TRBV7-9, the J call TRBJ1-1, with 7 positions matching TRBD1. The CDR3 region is CASSFDREPEAFF. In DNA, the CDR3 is TGTGCCAGCAGCTTCGACAGGGAACCTGAAGCTTTCTTT.